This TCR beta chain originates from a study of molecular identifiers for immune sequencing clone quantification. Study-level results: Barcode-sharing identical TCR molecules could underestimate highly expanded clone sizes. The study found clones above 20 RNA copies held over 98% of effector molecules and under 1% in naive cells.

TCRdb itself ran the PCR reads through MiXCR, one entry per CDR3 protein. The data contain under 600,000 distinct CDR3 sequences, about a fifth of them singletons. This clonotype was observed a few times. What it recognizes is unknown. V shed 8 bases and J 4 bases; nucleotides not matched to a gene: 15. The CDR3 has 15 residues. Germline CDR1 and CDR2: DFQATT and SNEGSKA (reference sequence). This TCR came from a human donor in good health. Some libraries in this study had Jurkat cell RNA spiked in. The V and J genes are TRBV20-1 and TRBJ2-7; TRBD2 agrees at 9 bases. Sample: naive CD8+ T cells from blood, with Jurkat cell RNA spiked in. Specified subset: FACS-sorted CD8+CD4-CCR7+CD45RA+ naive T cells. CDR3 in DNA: TGCAGTCAATTGGGGATCGCTAGCGGGATGTACGAGCAGTACTTC. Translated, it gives CSQLGIASGMYEQYF.